Each of the 11 T cell receptor beta chains below was sequenced from the same sample in a study of T cells in Graves' hyperthyroidism and ophthalmopathy. Template material for amplifying TCR beta CDR3 regions consisted of RNA transcripts. The primer set for the first-round RT-PCR of the TCR CDR3 was HTBI. TCRdb ran MiXCR on the multiplex PCR reads and lists one entry per CDR3 protein. The sample carries roughly 500,000 distinct CDR3 sequences, approximately 48% recorded once. The source material was peripheral blood or thyroid tissue (not recorded which). Source of these receptors: an adult woman with Graves' disease, either hyperthyroidism or ophthalmopathy (not recorded which).

The sample holds many counts of this clonotype. The rearrangement links TRBV7-2 to TRBJ2-3, with D tentatively TRBD1 or TRBD2 (7 bases each). Germline CDR1 and CDR2: SGHTA and FQGNSA. The ends were cut back, 6 bases at V and 7 bases at J, with 20 bases in the middle. CDR3 length: 15 amino acids. CDR3 sequence reads: CASSKGGTVSNTQYF. CDR3 coding DNA: TGTGCCAGCAGTAAGGGGGGGACAGTCTCTAATACGCAGTATTTT.

V is TRBV2 and J is TRBJ1-2; 7 bases agree with TRBD1. The CDR3 is 15 amino acids. The trim removed 4 bases at V and 3 bases at J, leaving 8 bases unmatched. Germline values: CDR1 SNHLY, CDR2 FYNNEI. The CDR3 nucleotides read TGTGCCAGCAGTGGCGGGACAGCCGGCTACTATGGCTACACCTTC. Encoded protein: CASSGGTAGYYGYTF. Variable domain in full (rest from reference TRBV2 and TRBJ1-2): EPEVTQTPSHQVTQMGQEVILRCVPISNHLYFYWYRQILGQKVEFLVSFYNNEISEKSEIFDDQFSVERPDGSNFTLKIRSTKLEDSAMYFCASSGGTAGYYGYTFGSGTRLTVV.

This clonotype was seen many times. The rearrangement joins TRBV10-3 to TRBJ2-2; no firm D call. The germline V and J ends were trimmed by 10 bases and 2 bases, with 11 bases remaining between them. The CDR3 contains 13 residues. The germline CDR1 and CDR2 sequences are ENHRY and SYGVKD. CDR3 nucleotide sequence: TGTGCCACCGGCGGAACAAACACCGGGGAGCTGTTTTTT. Amino acids: CATGGTNTGELFF.

This clonotype has at least ten counts. The gene calls are TRBV29-1 and TRBJ1-1; weak D call: TRBD1 (5 bases). The CDR3 covers 15 residues. V lost 4 bases, J lost 0 bases, and 15 bases lay in between. CDR1 and CDR2 (germline): SQVTM, ANQGSEA. CDR3 protein: CSVGGGWGMNTEAFF. CDR3 coding DNA: TGCAGCGTTGGTGGGGGATGGGGCATGAACACTGAAGCTTTCTTT.

This clonotype occurred many times. The chain combines TRBV9 with TRBJ1-5; D is perhaps TRBD1 (5 bases). CDR3 length equals 15 residues. V was cut by 2 bases and J by 0 bases, with 9 bases left in between. Germline loops: CDR1 SGDLS, CDR2 YYNGEE. The CDR3 coding sequence is TGTGCCAGCAGCGTTGGGGGGTCTAGCAATCAGCCCCAGCATTTT. This encodes CASSVGGSSNQPQHF. Looking up the rest from reference TRBV9 and TRBJ1-5 gives the full variable domain: DSGVTQTPKHLITATGQRVTLRCSPRSGDLSVYWYQQSLDQGLQFLIQYYNGEERAKGNILERFSAQQFPDLHSELNLSSLELGDSALYFCASSVGGSSNQPQHFGDGTRLSIL.

The V and J genes are TRBV28 and TRBJ1-1; D unresolved. V was trimmed by 7 bases and J by 1 base, leaving 13 bases between them. This CDR3 has 14 residues. Germline CDR1 reads MDHEN; CDR2 reads SYDVKM. As DNA, the CDR3 is TGTGCCAGCACTTTTATCTCAGGGAACACTGAAGCTTTCTTT. Translation gives CASTFISGNTEAFF.

This sequence joins TRBV12-3 or TRBV12-4 and TRBJ2-5, with 7 bases that match TRBD1. The trim removed 5 bases at V and 4 bases at J, leaving 13 bases unmatched. This CDR3 spans 16 amino acids. CDR3 bases: TGTGCCAGCAGTCCTAGGGGGCGGCTTGGAGGAGAGACCCAGTACTTC. It specifies CASSPRGRLGGETQYF.

This clonotype was detected many times. CDR3 DNA: TGTGCCATCACCGAGGGGGGATCGCGCACTGAAGCTTTCTTT. It translates to CAITEGGSRTEAFF. This chain links TRBV10-3 with TRBJ1-1; a weak D match, TRBD1 (6 bases). Trimming took 7 bases from V and 4 from J, leaving 16 bases between them. In germline, CDR1 is ENHRY, CDR2 SYGVKD. The CDR3 runs to 14 residues.

The genes are TRBV5-1 and TRBJ2-5, with a tentative D call TRBD2 (5 bases). The ends were cut back, 0 bases at V and 5 bases at J, with 8 bases in the middle. The CDR3 length is 13 residues. Germline CDR1 reads SGHRS; CDR2 reads YFSETQ. CDR3 protein: CASSLDGMETQYF. For the CDR3, the DNA is TGCGCCAGCAGCTTGGACGGGATGGAGACCCAGTACTTC. The whole variable domain, remainder taken from reference TRBV5-1 and TRBJ2-5, is KAGVTQTPRYLIKTRGQQVTLSCSPISGHRSVSWYQQTPGQGLQFLFEYFSETQRNKGNFPGRFSGRQFSNSRSEMNVSTLELGDSALYLCASSLDGMETQYFGPGTRLLVL.

With respect to this clonotype: At one of its ends the junction is not consistent with the germline gene, which may arise from a read error. The chain recombines TRBV7-2 with TRBJ2-3, with unresolved D. Germline V gene sequence: CDR1 SGHTA, CDR2 FQGNSA. The CDR3 contains 14 residues. DNA of the CDR3: TGCGCCAGCAGCCAAGATGCGGCTGCCTATACGCAGTATTTT. Translating gives CASSQDAAAYTQYF.

Many counts were recorded for this clonotype. The V gene is TRBV24-1, the J gene TRBJ2-5; 15 positions agree with TRBD2. The trim removed 9 bases at V and 2 bases at J, leaving 6 bases unmatched. CDR3 size: 16 residues. CDR1 and CDR2 from the germline V gene are KGHDR and SFDVKD. CDR3 in DNA: TGTGCCACCTCCAGGGGACTAGCGGGAGGACAAGAGACCCAGTACTTC. Translation: CATSRGLAGGQETQYF.